The 28 T cell receptor beta chains reported below all come from one sample, sequenced in a study of quantifying T cell responses using KT2 cells. Looking at the study overall: RNA was reverse transcribed with TCR alpha and beta constant-region primers.

The cDNA 3' end received a ligated oligonucleotide with a UMI. The first PCR ran 3 to 5 cycles with an equimolar RC1.1 and RC1.2 beta primer mix. TCRdb used MiXCR to reprocess the UMI-ligation and nested PCR reads, holding one entry per CDR3 protein. The profile shows fewer than 60,000 distinct CDR3 sequences, about 9.9% of them singletons. Material: PBMCs spiked with cells of the T cell clone KT2. Source of these receptors: a human donor.

This clonotype was seen a handful of times. The chain has TRBV14 and TRBJ1-4, with D tentatively TRBD1 (5 bases). V lost 1 base and J lost 8, with 14 bases in between. This CDR3 has 15 amino acids. CDR1 and CDR2 from the germline V gene are SGHDN and FVKESK. The CDR3 bases are TGTGCCAGCAGCCAAGTTTGGGGCGATGGGGAAAAACTGTTTTTT. As protein: CASSQVWGDGEKLFF.

In DNA, the CDR3 is TGTGCCAGCAGTCGAACCCGTTCTATCGGGGGTCGGACTGAAGCTTTCTTT. Translation gives CASSRTRSIGGRTEAFF. The V and J genes are TRBV6-5 and TRBJ1-1; possible D gene TRBD1, 5 bases. With 5 bases removed from V and 5 bases from J, the gap between germline ends came to 24 bases. This CDR3 is built from 17 residues. Germline values: CDR1 MNHEY, CDR2 SVGAGI.

The chain couples TRBV6-5 to TRBJ2-5; TRBD1 aligns across 9 bases. The CDR3 loop spans 17 amino acids. With 6 bases clipped from V and 2 bases from J, the junction kept 13 bases outside the gene matches. Germline V lookup: CDR1 MNHEY, CDR2 SVGAGI. This CDR3 reads CASRPAGQGSRQETQYF. As DNA, the CDR3 is TGTGCCAGCAGGCCGGCGGGACAGGGAAGTCGACAAGAGACCCAGTACTTC.

The chain joins TRBV30 to TRBJ2-3; 14 bases are shared with TRBD2. The length of the CDR3 is 16 residues. Germline CDR1 GTSNPN, CDR2 SVGIG (reference sequence). V shed 3 bases, J shed 6 bases, and the junction held 8 bases outside the gene matches. CDR3 sequence (DNA): TGTGCCTGGAGCGCCACGACTAGCGGGAGGGCGGATACGCAGTATTTT. Translation: CAWSATTSGRADTQYF. Filled out from reference TRBV30 and TRBJ2-3, the complete variable domain reads SQTIHQWPATLVQPVGSPLSLECTVEGTSNPNLYWYRQAAGRGLQLLFYSVGIGQISSEVPQNLSASRPQDRQFILSSKKLLLSDSGFYLCAWSATTSGRADTQYFGPGTRLTVL.

This clonotype was detected only a few times. This chain uses TRBV5-1 with TRBJ2-3; D ambiguous. Trimming removed 4 bases from V and 0 bases from J, with 9 bases in between. CDR3 length equals 14 residues. CDR1 and CDR2 from the germline V gene are SGHRS and YFSETQ. The CDR3 here is CASSPFTSTDTQYF. CDR3 in DNA: TGCGCCAGCAGCCCATTTACTAGCACAGATACGCAGTATTTT. The variable domain in full, completed from reference TRBV5-1 and TRBJ2-3, reads KAGVTQTPRYLIKTRGQQVTLSCSPISGHRSVSWYQQTPGQGLQFLFEYFSETQRNKGNFPGRFSGRQFSNSRSEMNVSTLELGDSALYLCASSPFTSTDTQYFGPGTRLTVL.

A few counts support this clonotype. CDR3 protein: CASSPPGGLSNQPQHF. The CDR3 bases are TGTGCCAGCTCACCACCGGGGGGGCTCAGCAATCAGCCCCAGCATTTT. The J gene is TRBJ1-5, the V gene TRBV18; TRBD1 is a possible D gene (6 bases). The CDR3 spans 16 residues. Germline CDR1 is KGHSH and CDR2 is LQKENI. Trimming shortened V by 0 bases and J by 1 base, and 10 bases separated the two germline ends.

The sample holds a few counts of this clonotype. The chain links TRBV11-3 to TRBJ2-5, with D perhaps TRBD1 (5 bases). Per germline, CDR1 SGHNT and CDR2 YENEEA. The length of the CDR3 is 12 residues. V shed 0 bases and J shed 7 bases, with 6 bases lying between them. CDR3 sequence: CASSLDRGTQYF. The CDR3 nucleotides are TGTGCCAGCAGCTTAGATAGGGGGACCCAGTACTTC. The complete variable domain, with remaining parts taken from reference TRBV11-3 and TRBJ2-5, reads EAGVVQSPRYKIIEKKQPVAFWCNPISGHNTLYWYLQNLGQGPELLIRYENEEAVDDSQLPKDRFSAERLKGVDSTLKIQPAELGDSAVYLCASSLDRGTQYFGPGTRLLVL.

This clonotype was seen a handful of times. This sequence joins TRBV24-1 and TRBJ2-3; 7 bases match TRBD1. Trimming at V came to 9 bases and at J to 6 bases, leaving 14 bases not matched to a gene. The CDR3 is 15 amino acids. CDR1 KGHDR and CDR2 SFDVKD come from the germline V gene. The CDR3 spells CATGIRQGNRDTQYF. CDR3 DNA sequence: TGTGCCACCGGCATTAGACAGGGCAACAGGGATACGCAGTATTTT.

This clonotype was seen only a few times. V and J are TRBV9 and TRBJ2-6; possibly TRBD1 for D (6 bases). Germline V CDR1 and CDR2: SGDLS, YYNGEE. V lost 4 bases to trimming and J lost 1 base, with 15 bases between them. The CDR3 contains 17 residues. In DNA, the CDR3 is TGTGCCAGCAGCTTCGGACAGACCTCTTCTGGGGCCAACGTCCTGACTTTC. This sequence encodes CASSFGQTSSGANVLTF.

The gene calls are TRBV3-1 and TRBJ1-2; D is possibly TRBD1 (6 bases). The V gene's germline CDR1 is LGHDT and CDR2 YNNKEL (reference sequence). Trimming cost V 0 bases and J 3 bases, with 14 bases left between them. The CDR3 runs to 16 residues. CDR3 loop: CASSQDMGGVHYGYTF. DNA of the CDR3: TGTGCCAGCAGCCAAGATATGGGGGGCGTCCACTATGGCTACACCTTC.

The chain links TRBV20-1 to TRBJ1-5; TRBD1 might be the D (5 bases). V gave up 0 bases and J gave up 3 bases, with 12 bases separating them. The CDR3 contains 15 residues. Germline values: CDR1 DFQATT, CDR2 SNEGSKA (reference sequence). The chain's CDR3 is CSARDQRRANQPQHF. CDR3 sequence (DNA): TGCAGTGCTAGAGATCAACGCAGGGCCAATCAGCCCCAGCATTTT.

The chain uses TRBV2 and TRBJ1-5; D is perhaps TRBD1 (6 bases). This CDR3 spans 14 amino acids. With 0 bases removed from V and 3 bases from J, the gap between germline ends came to 6 bases. The germline V gene has CDR1 SNHLY and CDR2 FYNNEI. The CDR3 sequence: CASSEAGANQPQHF. The DNA of the CDR3 is TGTGCCAGCAGTGAAGCGGGGGCCAATCAGCCCCAGCATTTT.

CDR3 nucleotide sequence: TGTGCCACCAGCCCTGGGTATGGCTACACCTTC. It specifies CATSPGYGYTF. V usage is TRBV24-1 and J usage is TRBJ1-2, with D uncertain. The CDR3 consists of 11 residues. In germline, CDR1 is KGHDR, CDR2 SFDVKD. V dropped 7 bases and J dropped 5 bases, with 7 bases sitting between them.

V gene TRBV7-6 combines with J gene TRBJ2-5; no definite D call. Germline CDR1 is SGHVS and CDR2 is FNYEAQ. V shed 4 bases and J shed 5 bases, with 11 bases lying between them. The CDR3 is 13 residues long. The CDR3 reads CASSSHAGETQYF. The CDR3 DNA follows: TGTGCCAGCAGCTCTCACGCCGGGGAGACCCAGTACTTC.

The V and J genes are TRBV10-2 and TRBJ2-3; TRBD2 matches at 15 bases. CDR1 is WSHSY and CDR2 is SAAADI in the germline V gene. CDR3 length: 14 residues. The trim removed 10 bases at V and 3 bases at J, leaving 2 bases unmatched. CDR3 sequence (DNA): TGCGCCACCGGGACTAGCGGGGGGACAGATACGCAGTATTTT. Translating gives CATGTSGGTDTQYF.

This clonotype has more than one count but fewer than ten. The chain joins TRBV12-3 or TRBV12-4 to TRBJ1-4, with a tentative D call TRBD1 (5 bases). The CDR3 totals 14 residues. Trimming removed 6 bases from V and 5 bases from J, with 13 bases in between. CDR3 loop: CASSSGFQNEKLFF. The DNA of the CDR3 is TGTGCCAGCAGCTCAGGGTTCCAAAATGAAAAACTGTTTTTT.

This sequence joins TRBV5-4 and TRBJ2-5, with 13 bases aligning to TRBD2. The CDR3 has 15 residues. With 3 bases clipped from V and 2 bases from J, the junction kept 1 base outside the gene matches. The germline CDR1 and CDR2 sequences are SGHNT and YYREEE (reference sequence). The CDR3 is CASSWTSGRQETQYF. The CDR3 DNA reads TGTGCCAGCAGCTGGACTAGCGGGAGACAAGAGACCCAGTACTTC.

This clonotype occurred a few times. CDR3 DNA sequence: TGTGCCAGCAGCTTGGACCGCGGGAGGCCAGATACGCAGTATTTT. It specifies CASSLDRGRPDTQYF. The chain is built from TRBV5-4 and TRBJ2-3; 8 nucleotides match TRBD2. Germline loops: CDR1 SGHNT, CDR2 YYREEE (reference sequence). The trim removed 0 bases at V and 4 bases at J, leaving 4 bases unmatched. The CDR3 runs to 15 residues. The entire variable domain, with the rest obtained from reference TRBV5-4 and TRBJ2-3, is as follows: ETGVTQSPTHLIKTRGQQVTLRCSSQSGHNTVSWYQQALGQGPQFIFQYYREEENGRGNFPPRFSGLQFPNYSSELNVNALELDDSALYLCASSLDRGRPDTQYFGPGTRLTVL.

Ten or more counts support this clonotype. The chain combines TRBV14 with TRBJ1-4, with D uncertain. The germline V and J ends were trimmed by 1 base and 6 bases, with 18 bases remaining between them. CDR1 is SGHDN, CDR2 FVKESK, per germline. The CDR3 contains 17 residues. CDR3 in amino acids: CASSQVVRVRGYEKLFF. In nucleotides, the CDR3 is TGTGCCAGCAGCCAAGTCGTTAGGGTTCGGGGTTATGAAAAACTGTTTTTT.

This clonotype was counted between two and nine times. This chain links TRBV20-1 with TRBJ1-5, with a tentative D call TRBD1 (6 bases). The length of the CDR3 is 16 residues. CDR1 and CDR2 from the germline V gene are DFQATT and SNEGSKA (reference sequence). The germline V and J ends were trimmed by 6 bases and 7 bases, with 25 bases remaining between them. The CDR3 DNA follows: TGCAGTGCCCGAGGAGGGTTGGGCAGGGGTGGACAGCCCCAGCATTTT. Protein sequence: CSARGGLGRGGQPQHF.

This clonotype showed up many times. V usage is TRBV7-2 and J usage is TRBJ2-1; TRBD2 is a possible D gene (6 bases). Trimming cost V 5 bases and J 0 bases, with 17 bases left between them. The CDR3 is made up of 17 amino acids. CDR1 is SGHTA and CDR2 is FQGNSA in the germline V gene. As DNA, the CDR3 is TGTGCCAGCAGCGACCCTCGACTAGGCAGCTCCTACAATGAGCAGTTCTTC. As protein: CASSDPRLGSSYNEQFF.

This clonotype has only a few counts. The chain carries TRBV29-1 and TRBJ2-3; D uncertain. V lost 8 bases, J lost 2 bases, and 5 bases lay in between. CDR3 length: 10 amino acids. Per germline, CDR1 SQVTM and CDR2 ANQGSEA. The CDR3 nucleotides read TGCAGCACCCACACAGATACGCAGTATTTT. Translated, it gives CSTHTDTQYF.

The rearrangement links TRBV6-1 to TRBJ2-7; unclear D gene. V lost 2 bases and J 12 bases, leaving 14 bases between the germline ends. The CDR3 spans 12 residues. In germline, CDR1 is MNHNS, CDR2 SASEGT. In DNA form, the CDR3 reads TGTGCCAGCAGTGAACGCCAGGCGAGCTTGTACTTC. This gives the protein CASSERQASLYF.

V is TRBV6-6 and J is TRBJ1-1; D is perhaps TRBD1 (5 bases). Per germline, CDR1 MNHNY and CDR2 SVGAGI (reference sequence). This CDR3 region has 15 residues. Trimming stripped 2 bases from V and 3 bases from J, with 13 bases between. This chain's CDR3 is CASSYLHGTYTEAFF. The CDR3 DNA follows: TGTGCCAGCAGTTACCTACATGGGACTTACACTGAAGCTTTCTTT.

CDR3 sequence reads: CASSAPRGGANTDTQYF. CDR3 bases: TGTGCCAGCAGTGCCCCCCGCGGGGGGGCGAACACAGATACGCAGTATTTT. The chain carries TRBV25-1 and TRBJ2-3, with 9 bases identical to TRBD2. Looked up from germline, CDR1 is MGHDK and CDR2 is SYGVNS. The CDR3 length is 17 residues. V lost 4 bases to trimming and J lost 2 bases; unmatched junction nucleotides: 10.

The sample holds a few counts of this clonotype. V usage is TRBV7-1 and J usage is TRBJ2-3, with 13 bases fitting TRBD2. TRBV7-1 is noted as an ORF with a role that remains uncertain. V was clipped by 3 bases and J by 3 bases; unmatched bases: 18. The CDR3 length is 21 residues. The CDR3 nucleotides read TGTGCCAGCAGCTCTCATCCCCTCCGTCATACTAGCGGGAGGGCAACAGATACGCAGTATTTT. Translated, it gives CASSSHPLRHTSGRATDTQYF.

This clonotype was detected many times. The chain links TRBV11-2 to TRBJ2-3; 8 bases agree with TRBD2. Germline CDR1 SGHAT, CDR2 FQNNGV. The CDR3 runs 16 residues. J lost 4 bases, V lost 3 bases, and 9 bases had no gene match. The CDR3 bases are TGTGCCAGCAGCTTGAGGGGGAGCGGGAGCGCAGATACGCAGTATTTT. Residues: CASSLRGSGSADTQYF.

The chain couples TRBV20-1 to TRBJ1-4; weak D call: TRBD1 (5 bases). V was clipped by 1 base and J by 6 bases, with 18 bases between them. This CDR3 spans 16 amino acids. Germline V gene lookup returns CDR1 DFQATT and CDR2 SNEGSKA (reference sequence). CDR3 coding DNA: TGCAGTGCTAGAGTTGGGGGAAGGTTAGGTGATGAAAAACTGTTTTTT. This translates into CSARVGGRLGDEKLFF.